This T cell receptor (beta chain) was recorded in a study of T cell repertoires in cytomegalovirus infection. Study at large: Matching HLA type, along with CMV infection, was indicated by public TCR beta signatures.

Points on this clonotype: Antigen unknown.

Study-wide results and limits: HLA-C-restricted CMV clonotypes gave the most frequent clonotype in two of eight donors.

The germline gives CDR1 SQVTM, CDR2 ANQGSEA. Trimming stripped 4 bases from V and 4 bases from J, with 13 bases between. CDR3 length: 13 residues. TCRdb redid the calling of the reads with MiXCR, one entry per CDR3 protein. The table has about 180,000 distinct CDR3 sequences, around 15% seen once. The chain links TRBV29-1 to TRBJ1-1, with D perhaps TRBD1 (5 bases). The sample was PBMCs. The sequence was obtained from a human donor in good health (CMV status not recorded). Some clones in this sample may be carry-over from other donors' samples. DNA for the CDR3: TGCAGCGTTGTGTCAGGGACCCGCACTGAAGCTTTCTTT. This encodes CSVVSGTRTEAFF.